The clone carrying this TCR beta chain appeared a few times. PCR used 60 Vbeta primers and 13 Jbeta primers. This table comes from immunoSEQ multiplex PCR, and its TCRdb copy is limited to in-frame clones, with some not included. This sample carries 99,000 or so clones, approximately 69% of them seen once, and the ten largest clones take 2.5% to 3.5%. The sample is drawn from a study of cytomegalovirus exposure and HLA in healthy donors. The CDR3 runs to 14 residues. V dropped 2 bases and J dropped 3 bases, with 11 bases sitting between them. From germline, CDR1 is SNHLY and CDR2 FYNNEI. The sequence came from a man under 40 in good health and CMV-seronegative. Sequenced: PBMCs. The rearrangement links TRBV2 to TRBJ2-7; D is unclear. In DNA, the CDR3 is TGTGCCAGCAGTGAACATCTGGGCAGCTACGAGCAGTACTTC. The encoded protein is CASSEHLGSYEQYF.